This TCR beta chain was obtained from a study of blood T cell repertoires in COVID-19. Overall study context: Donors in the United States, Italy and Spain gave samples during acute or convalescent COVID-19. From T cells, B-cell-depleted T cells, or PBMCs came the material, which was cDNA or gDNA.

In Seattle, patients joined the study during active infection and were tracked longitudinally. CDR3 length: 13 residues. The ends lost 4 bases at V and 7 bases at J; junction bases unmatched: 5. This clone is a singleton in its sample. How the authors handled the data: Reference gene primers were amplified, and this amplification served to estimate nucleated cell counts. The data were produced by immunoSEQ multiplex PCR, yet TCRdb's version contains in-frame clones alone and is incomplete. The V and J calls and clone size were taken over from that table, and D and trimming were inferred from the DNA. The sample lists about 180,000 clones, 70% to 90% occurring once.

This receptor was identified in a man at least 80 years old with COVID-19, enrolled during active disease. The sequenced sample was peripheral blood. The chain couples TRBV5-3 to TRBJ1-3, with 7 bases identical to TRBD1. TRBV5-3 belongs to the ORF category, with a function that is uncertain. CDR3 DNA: TGTGCCAGAAGCCCGACAGGGATTAACACCATATATTTT. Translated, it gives CARSPTGINTIYF.